These 18 T cell receptor beta chains came from one sample sequenced in a study of early T cells in non-severe SARS-CoV-2 infection. MiXCR, applied by TCRdb to the 5' RACE reads, yields one record per CDR3 protein. Of roughly 83,000 distinct CDR3 sequences listed, 10% to 15% are singletons. Sample: whole blood, taken at baseline. The origin of the receptors is an adult who was a healthcare worker with PCR-confirmed SARS-CoV-2 infection or an uninfected control (not recorded which).

This clonotype has more than one count but fewer than ten. The V gene is TRBV7-2, the J gene TRBJ2-2; 8 bases align to TRBD2. The CDR3 has 17 residues. Per germline, CDR1 SGHTA and CDR2 FQGNSA. The J segment lost 6 bases and the V segment lost 5 bases, leaving 14 bases of the junction unmatched. The CDR3 DNA is TGTGCCAGCAGCCCGCCCCTGAGCGGGAGTAAACCCGGGGAGCTGTTTTTT. It translates to CASSPPLSGSKPGELFF.

This clonotype was picked up many times. The chain carries TRBV20-1 and TRBJ1-5; no clear D. The germline V and J ends were trimmed by 3 bases and 3 bases, with 12 bases remaining between them. Germline V CDR1 and CDR2: DFQATT, SNEGSKA (reference sequence). This CDR3 is 14 amino acids long. The CDR3 spells CSARIGVSNQPQHF. CDR3 nucleotides: TGCAGTGCTAGGATAGGCGTATCCAATCAGCCCCAGCATTTT.

V and J are TRBV20-1 and TRBJ1-1; 8 bases align to TRBD1. CDR1 DFQATT and CDR2 SNEGSKA come from the germline V gene (reference sequence). The CDR3 has 12 residues. V shed 5 bases and J 7 bases; nucleotides not matched to a gene: 6. CDR3 sequence (DNA): TGCAGTGCTGCAGGACAGGGCCGTGAAGCTTTCTTT. It encodes CSAAGQGREAFF.

In its sample, this clonotype was seen many times. The CDR3 DNA is TGCAGTGCCCGGGACCGCCCTGGGGCTTTCTTT. This encodes CSARDRPGAFF. The chain employs TRBV20-1 and TRBJ1-1; D is perhaps TRBD1 (5 bases). The V and J ends lost 6 bases and 11 bases respectively, with 16 bases between them. The germline CDR1 and CDR2 sequences are DFQATT and SNEGSKA (reference sequence). The CDR3 is 11 residues long.

This clonotype was seen a few times. The rearrangement joins TRBV28 to TRBJ2-3; the D call may be TRBD1 or TRBD2 (5 bases each). The V end was cut by 2 bases, the J end by 2 bases, with 11 bases between. Germline loops: CDR1 MDHEN, CDR2 SYDVKM. This CDR3 spans 15 amino acids. CDR3 protein: CASSLVRGFTDTQYF. In DNA, the CDR3 is TGTGCCAGCAGTTTAGTTCGGGGCTTCACAGATACGCAGTATTTT.

This clonotype was observed a few times. This chain connects TRBV5-6 to TRBJ2-3, with D tentatively TRBD2 (7 bases). Trimming cost V 3 bases and J 4 bases, with 18 bases left between them. CDR3 length: 16 residues. Germline CDR1 reads SGHDT; CDR2 reads YYEEEE. CDR3 bases: TGTGCCAGCAGCTCGCCCACGGGGGGCCCAGCAGATACGCAGTATTTT. It is translated as CASSSPTGGPADTQYF.

The chain links TRBV7-6 to TRBJ2-4; possible D gene TRBD1, 6 bases. This CDR3 region has 13 residues. Trimming took 6 bases from V and 2 from J, leaving 8 bases between them. Germline lookup yields CDR1 SGHVS and CDR2 FNYEAQ. CDR3 protein: CASSTGPKNIQYF. The CDR3 coding sequence is TGTGCCAGCAGTACAGGGCCCAAAAACATTCAGTACTTC.

The chain joins TRBV10-3 to TRBJ1-1, with TRBD1 matching 8 bases. The CDR3 has 15 residues. The V gene's germline CDR1 is ENHRY and CDR2 SYGVKD. J was trimmed by 4 bases and V by 6 bases; bases with no gene match: 10. The CDR3 spells CAIRPTGDEVTEAFF. The CDR3 coding sequence is TGTGCCATCAGGCCGACAGGGGATGAAGTCACTGAAGCTTTCTTT.

The rearrangement links TRBV20-1 to TRBJ2-1; unclear D gene. V dropped 0 bases and J dropped 6 bases, with 9 bases sitting between them. The CDR3 runs to 13 residues. Germline CDR1 and CDR2: DFQATT and SNEGSKA (reference sequence). As DNA, the CDR3 is TGCAGTGCTAGAGATGTGAACTCCAATGAGCAGTTCTTC. It specifies CSARDVNSNEQFF.

This clonotype has only a few counts. The CDR3 loop reads CAWSAGVGELFF. The DNA of the CDR3 is TGTGCCTGGAGTGCTGGGGTCGGGGAGCTGTTTTTT. The V call is TRBV30, the J call TRBJ2-2; D uncertain. The germline V gene encodes CDR1 GTSNPN and CDR2 SVGIG (reference sequence). The CDR3 runs 12 residues. The germline V and J ends were trimmed by 1 base and 7 bases, with 7 bases remaining between them.

V usage is TRBV28 and J usage is TRBJ1-4; 10 bases map to TRBD1. Trimming removed 8 bases from V and 7 bases from J; junction bases left unmatched: 4. This CDR3 has 13 residues. Germline lookup yields CDR1 MDHEN and CDR2 SYDVKM. CDR3 sequence: CASRTGGGEKLFF. CDR3 bases: TGTGCCAGCCGGACAGGGGGGGGTGAAAAACTGTTTTTT.

This clonotype was found a few times. This chain joins TRBV27 and TRBJ1-1, with TRBD1 as a possible D gene (5 bases). The V gene's germline CDR1 is MNHEY and CDR2 SMNVEV (reference sequence). This CDR3 has 14 residues. Between the trimmed V and J ends, which lost 6 bases and 0 bases, there was a span of 11 bases. The CDR3 sequence: CASSLTELNTEAFF. The CDR3 bases are TGTGCCAGCAGCCTGACAGAGTTGAACACTGAAGCTTTCTTT.

This clonotype appeared many times. The chain has TRBV7-9 and TRBJ2-7; D perhaps matches TRBD1 (6 bases). CDR3 length: 15 residues. V lost 1 base to trimming and J lost 2 bases, with 12 bases between them. Per germline, CDR1 SEHNR and CDR2 FQNEAQ (reference sequence). The CDR3 DNA reads TGTGCCAGCAGCTTAGAGGGGACACGCACCTACGAGCAGTACTTC. Protein sequence: CASSLEGTRTYEQYF.

In DNA, the CDR3 is TGTGCCAGCTCACCAGAGTTAAACAAAAACATTCAGTACTTC. This encodes CASSPELNKNIQYF. The chain uses TRBV18 and TRBJ2-4; no reliable D call. V lost 2 bases and J 3 bases, leaving 8 bases between the germline ends. The CDR3 is 14 residues long. Germline CDR1 reads KGHSH; CDR2 reads LQKENI. Complete variable domain (other parts from reference TRBV18 and TRBJ2-4): NAGVMQNPRHLVRRRGQEARLRCSPMKGHSHVYWYRQLPEEGLKFMVYLQKENIIDESGMPKERFSAEFPKEGPSILRIQQVVRGDSAAYFCASSPELNKNIQYFGAGTRLSVL.

Ten or more counts support this clonotype. One end of the junction is discordant with germline, which a read error may explain. The rearrangement uses TRBV4-1 and TRBJ2-7, with TRBD1 identical over 7 bases. This CDR3 has 12 residues. Germline CDR1 is MGHRA and CDR2 is YSYEKL. CDR3 nucleotides: TGCGCCAGCAGCCAAGACCAGACAGGGCGAGTGTTC. Translating it yields CASSQDQTGRVF.

This clonotype was seen a single time. The chain couples TRBV11-2 to TRBJ2-7; perhaps TRBD1 as D (6 bases). This CDR3 has 16 amino acids. The V gene lost 1 base and the J gene lost 2 bases, with 15 bases spanning the gap. Germline V lookup: CDR1 SGHAT, CDR2 FQNNGV. The CDR3 reads CASSLAPGTLAYEQYF. In nucleotides, the CDR3 is TGTGCCAGCAGCTTAGCCCCCGGGACACTAGCCTACGAGCAGTACTTC.

The rearrangement joins TRBV2 to TRBJ2-7; D ambiguous. The V gene lost 6 bases and the J gene lost 2 bases, with 8 bases spanning the gap. There are 12 residues in the CDR3. CDR1 is SNHLY, CDR2 FYNNEI, per germline. CDR3 residues: CASRSMAYEQYF. The CDR3 DNA is TGTGCCAGCAGGAGCATGGCCTACGAGCAGTACTTC.

The chain joins TRBV29-1 to TRBJ1-1; no clear D gene. Germline V lookup: CDR1 SQVTM, CDR2 ANQGSEA. The CDR3 is 13 amino acids. Between the trimmed V and J ends, which lost 7 bases and 7 bases, there was a span of 19 bases. The CDR3 DNA sequence: TGCAGCGCCTCAACGACCCGAACGGGTGAAGCTTTCTTT. It yields the protein CSASTTRTGEAFF. Looking up the rest from reference TRBV29-1 and TRBJ1-1 gives the full variable domain: SAVISQKPSRDICQRGTSLTIQCQVDSQVTMMFWYRQQPGQSLTLIATANQGSEATYESGFVIDKFPISRPNLTFSTLTVSNMSPEDSSIYLCSASTTRTGEAFFGQGTRLTVV.